These 20 T cell receptor beta chains were sequenced from one sample in a study of control samples from healthy donors and cancer patients. Here immunoSEQ multiplex PCR was the method, and the copy in TCRdb shows in-frame clones only, minus some. The sample shows about 190,000 clones, 90% to 95% of them seen only once. The sequencing sample was made of blood. These receptors were collected from a man between 18 and 35 years old in good health.

The chain is built from TRBV6-5 and TRBJ1-4, with a tentative D call TRBD1 (5 bases). V gave up 11 bases and J gave up 5 bases, with 12 bases separating them. Looked up from germline, CDR1 is MNHEY and CDR2 is SVGAGI. The CDR3 extends over 12 amino acids. CDR3 nucleotide sequence: TGTGCCCCGGGACCGTCGAATGAAAAACTGTTTTTT. Translation gives CAPGPSNEKLFF.

The V gene is TRBV5-8, the J gene TRBJ1-5; no reliable D call. V was shortened by 3 bases and J by 4 bases, with 5 bases between the two germline ends. Looked up from germline, CDR1 is SGHTS and CDR2 is YDEGEE. There are 12 residues in the CDR3. CDR3 DNA: TGTGCCAGCAGCTCACCTAATCAGCCCCAGCATTTT. It codes for CASSSPNQPQHF. The entire variable domain, with the rest obtained from reference TRBV5-8 and TRBJ1-5, is as follows: EAGVTQSPTHLIKTRGQQATLRCSPISGHTSVYWYQQALGLGLQFLLWYDEGEERNRGNFPPRFSGRQFPNYSSELNVNALELEDSALYLCASSSPNQPQHFGDGTRLSIL.

J is TRBJ1-3 and V is TRBV7-8; 7 bases are shared with TRBD1. V lost 5 bases to trimming and J lost 4 bases; unmatched junction nucleotides: 8. Germline V gives CDR1 SGHVS, CDR2 FQNEAQ. The CDR3 spans 15 residues. The CDR3 sequence: CASSPGTVVGNTIYF. CDR3 nucleotides: TGTGCCAGCAGCCCGGGGACAGTCGTCGGAAACACCATATATTTT.

The chain is built from TRBV29-1 and TRBJ1-1; tentatively, D is TRBD1 (5 bases). The V end lost 6 bases, the J end lost 2 bases, and 13 bases lay between the germline ends. Germline values: CDR1 SQVTM, CDR2 ANQGSEA. CDR3 size: 13 residues. CDR3 sequence (DNA): TGCAGCGTACTGACAGATTATAACACTGAAGCTTTCTTT. Protein: CSVLTDYNTEAFF.

This chain links TRBV2 with TRBJ2-2; D unclear. Germline V gene data show CDR1 as SNHLY and CDR2 as FYNNEI. Trimming took 2 bases from V and 7 from J, leaving 11 bases between them. The CDR3 length is 14 residues. The CDR3 here is CASSEKKRFGELFF. The CDR3 DNA sequence: TGTGCCAGCAGTGAAAAAAAAAGGTTCGGGGAGCTGTTTTTT.

The rearrangement links TRBV2 to TRBJ1-2, with 7 bases lining up with TRBD1. The J segment lost 0 bases and the V segment lost 3 bases, leaving 7 bases of the junction unmatched. Germline V gene data show CDR1 as SNHLY and CDR2 as FYNNEI. The CDR3 length is 16 residues. As DNA, the CDR3 is TGTGCCAGCAGTGAGACAGATGGACAGGCTAACTATGGCTACACCTTC. The encoded protein is CASSETDGQANYGYTF.

The chain combines TRBV2 with TRBJ2-1; weak D call: TRBD2 (6 bases). The CDR3 is made up of 15 amino acids. V lost 4 bases and J lost 5, with 15 bases in between. Looked up from germline, CDR1 is SNHLY and CDR2 is FYNNEI. In nucleotides, the CDR3 is TGTGCCAGCAGTGGGGGGGAAGGGGCAAACAATGAGCAGTTCTTC. Amino acids: CASSGGEGANNEQFF.

The chain joins TRBV14 to TRBJ1-2; TRBD1 might be the D (6 bases). The germline V gene encodes CDR1 SGHDN and CDR2 FVKESK. The CDR3 runs to 16 residues. Trimming pared 0 bases from V and 7 bases from J, leaving 18 bases between. CDR3: CASSQDWTEGLSGYTF. Here the CDR3 DNA reads TGTGCCAGCAGCCAAGATTGGACAGAGGGGTTGAGTGGCTACACCTTC.

This clone was observed a few times. The rearrangement links TRBV9 to TRBJ1-4; the D is unclear. From germline, CDR1 is SGDLS and CDR2 YYNGEE. Trimming removed 0 bases from V and 0 bases from J, with 6 bases in between. The CDR3 consists of 15 residues. The CDR3 is CASSVVRATNEKLFF. CDR3 nucleotides: TGTGCCAGCAGCGTAGTGAGAGCAACTAATGAAAAACTGTTTTTT.

The chain recombines TRBV5-4 with TRBJ1-1; D ambiguous. There are 14 residues in the CDR3. Trimming cost V 0 bases and J 7 bases, with 13 bases left between them. The V gene's germline CDR1 is SGHNT and CDR2 YYREEE (reference sequence). Written as DNA, the CDR3 is TGTGCCAGCAGCTTGGCAGGAAAAGGTTATGAAGCTTTCTTT. Translation gives CASSLAGKGYEAFF.

V gene TRBV6-4 combines with J gene TRBJ1-6; no clear D gene. This CDR3 has 14 amino acids. Trimming left V 6 bases short and J 6 bases short, with 12 bases between. Germline lookup yields CDR1 MRHNA and CDR2 SNTAGT. In DNA form, the CDR3 reads TGTGCCAGCAGCCTTCAACCAATTAATTCACCCCTCCACTTT. This translates into CASSLQPINSPLHF.

The rearrangement links TRBV10-1 to TRBJ1-6, with D possibly TRBD1 on 6 matching bases. V was shortened by 8 bases and J by 14 bases, with 22 bases between the two germline ends. CDR1 is WNHNN and CDR2 is SYGVQD in the germline V gene (reference sequence). The CDR3 is made up of 14 amino acids. The CDR3 bases are TGCGCCAGCGGTCCGGAGCAACAGGGCTGGGCCCTCCACTTT. It encodes CASGPEQQGWALHF.

The chain joins TRBV9 to TRBJ2-7, with 9 bases aligning to TRBD1. The CDR3 is made up of 16 amino acids. The junction had 6 bases not matched to a gene; V was cut back by 2 bases and J by 0 bases. Germline V CDR1 and CDR2: SGDLS, YYNGEE. The CDR3 coding sequence is TGTGCCAGCAGCGTCGGGGAGGGACAGGGCTCCTACGAGCAGTACTTC. Translation: CASSVGEGQGSYEQYF.

This clone appeared a single time. V is TRBV28 and J is TRBJ1-1, with D maybe TRBD1 (6 bases). The CDR3 contains 13 residues. Trimming took off 5 bases at V and 5 bases at J, with 12 bases between the two ends. In germline, CDR1 is MDHEN, CDR2 SYDVKM. The DNA for the CDR3 is TGTGCCAGCAGTACCGAGGGGGTGACTGAAGCTTTCTTT. Its protein product is CASSTEGVTEAFF.

The chain uses TRBV12-3 or TRBV12-4 and TRBJ2-7; tentative D call: TRBD1 (5 bases). This CDR3 is built from 13 residues. Trimming removed 5 bases at V and 3 bases at J, with 11 bases between. The CDR3 DNA follows: TGTGCCAGCAGTCAGGGCTACTACTACGAGCAGTACTTC. Residues: CASSQGYYYEQYF.

Concerning this clone: Other DNA sequences in this sample translate to the same CDR3. The chain carries TRBV12-3 or TRBV12-4 and TRBJ2-1, with no clear D. Trimming removed 6 bases at V and 4 bases at J, with 4 bases between. This CDR3 region has 11 residues. In DNA, the CDR3 is TGTGCCAGCAGCTTGTACAATGAGCAGTTCTTC. Translated, it gives CASSLYNEQFF.

V gene TRBV4-2 combines with J gene TRBJ1-2, with TRBD1 matching 8 bases. This CDR3 has 16 residues. Germline assignment: CDR1 LGHNA and CDR2 YNFKEQ. Trimming cost V 3 bases and J 0 bases; bases outside gene matches: 6. This CDR3 reads CASSHADRAANYGYTF. The CDR3 DNA is TGTGCCAGCAGCCATGCGGACAGGGCCGCTAACTATGGCTACACCTTC.

The chain's CDR3 is CASSQSTGGYNSPLHF. CDR3 sequence (DNA): TGTGCCAGCAGCCAATCGACAGGGGGCTATAATTCACCCCTCCACTTT. The V gene is TRBV3-1 (or the pseudogene TRBV3-2), the J gene TRBJ1-6; 9 nucleotides align to TRBD1. The CDR3 consists of 16 residues. The ends lost 2 bases at V and 3 bases at J; junction bases unmatched: 2. Per the germline V gene, CDR1 is LGHDT and CDR2 is YNNKEL (reference sequence).

The chain uses TRBV6-6 and TRBJ1-5, with TRBD1 matching over 9 bases. Losses at the gene ends were 8 bases for V and 6 bases for J; bases not matched to a gene: 5. Per the germline V gene, CDR1 is MNHNY and CDR2 is SVGAGI (reference sequence). The CDR3 covers 13 residues. CDR3 DNA sequence: TGTGCCAGCCGAGGACAGGGGAGTCAGCCCCAGCATTTT. Its translation: CASRGQGSQPQHF.

CDR3 sequence reads: CASSPHVLGEEKLFF. The CDR3 DNA follows: TGTGCCAGCTCACCACACGTTCTGGGCGAGGAAAAACTGTTTTTT. The chain combines TRBV18 with TRBJ1-4, with D uncertain. V was trimmed by 1 base and J by 8 bases, leaving 14 bases between them. Per germline, CDR1 KGHSH and CDR2 LQKENI. This CDR3 contains 15 residues.